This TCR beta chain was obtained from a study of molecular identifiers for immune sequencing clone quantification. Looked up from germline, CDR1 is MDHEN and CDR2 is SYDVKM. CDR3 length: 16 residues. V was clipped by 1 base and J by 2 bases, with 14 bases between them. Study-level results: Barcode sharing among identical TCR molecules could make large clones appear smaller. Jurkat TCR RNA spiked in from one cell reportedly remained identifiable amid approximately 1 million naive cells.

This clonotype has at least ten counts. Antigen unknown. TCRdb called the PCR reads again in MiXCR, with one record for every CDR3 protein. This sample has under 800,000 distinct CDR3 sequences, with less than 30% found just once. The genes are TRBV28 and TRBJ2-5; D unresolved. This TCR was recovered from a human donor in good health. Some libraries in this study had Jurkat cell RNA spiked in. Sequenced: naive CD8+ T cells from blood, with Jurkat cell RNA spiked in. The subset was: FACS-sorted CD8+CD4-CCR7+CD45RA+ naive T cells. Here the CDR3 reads CASSLSGSSLQETQYF. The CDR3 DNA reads TGTGCCAGCAGTTTATCCGGGTCCAGCCTTCAAGAGACCCAGTACTTC.